This T cell receptor (beta chain) was captured in a study of blood T cell repertoires in COVID-19. The CDR3 has 16 amino acids. In germline, CDR1 is LGHDT, CDR2 YNNKEL (reference sequence). Trimming cost V 7 bases and J 0 bases, with 16 bases left between them. Per the study methods: Reference gene primers were amplified, and this amplification served to estimate nucleated cell counts. Here immunoSEQ multiplex PCR was the method, and the copy in TCRdb shows in-frame clones only, minus some. That table is the source of V, J and clone size, and D and trimming were worked out from the DNA. The repertoire holds fewer than 350,000 clones, over 75% seen once, with about 9.8% in the top ten.

This chain uses TRBV3-1 (or the pseudogene TRBV3-2) with TRBJ2-1, with a tentative D call TRBD2 (5 bases). The source is a man between 18 and 35 years old with active or convalescent COVID-19. Sequencing was carried out using peripheral blood. CDR3 sequence reads: CASKEGTGSSYNEQFF. Here the CDR3 DNA reads TGTGCCAGCAAAGAAGGAACGGGGAGCTCCTACAATGAGCAGTTCTTC.